This entry lists 22 T cell receptor beta chains sequenced from one sample in a study of T cells after yellow fever vaccination. TCRdb itself ran the 5' RACE reads through MiXCR, one entry per CDR3 protein. The sample consists of around 500,000 distinct CDR3 sequences, just over 20% of them appearing once. Sample: PBMCs, taken approximately 22 days after the first yellow fever vaccination. These receptors all come from a man between 18 and 29 years old who received the YFV17D yellow fever vaccine.

This chain links TRBV5-4 with TRBJ2-5, with 8 bases matching TRBD2. The CDR3 runs to 17 residues. Unmatched junction bases numbered 12, after V lost 0 bases and J lost 5 bases. Germline-derived CDR1 and CDR2 are SGHNT and YYREEE (reference sequence). Here the CDR3 reads CASSLDSLRGGGETQYF. The CDR3 DNA follows: TGTGCCAGCAGCTTGGACAGTTTACGGGGGGGCGGGGAGACCCAGTACTTC. Based on the CDR3 plus reference TRBV5-4 and TRBJ2-5, the full variable domain is ETGVTQSPTHLIKTRGQQVTLRCSSQSGHNTVSWYQQALGQGPQFIFQYYREEENGRGNFPPRFSGLQFPNYSSELNVNALELDDSALYLCASSLDSLRGGGETQYFGPGTRLLVL.

The sample holds a few counts of this clonotype. The V and J genes are TRBV20-1 and TRBJ2-3; the D gene is possibly TRBD2 (6 bases). The CDR3 sequence is 14 residues long. V lost 6 bases to trimming and J lost 7 bases, with 20 bases between them. The germline gives CDR1 DFQATT, CDR2 SNEGSKA (reference sequence). The CDR3 DNA is TGCAGTGCCCGCGTGGGTAGCGGCTCTAATACGCAGTATTTT. Its protein is CSARVGSGSNTQYF.

This clonotype was counted only a few times. V is TRBV6-1 and J is TRBJ1-1; weak D call: TRBD1 (6 bases). Trimming removed 3 bases from V and 3 bases from J, with 17 bases in between. CDR3 size: 16 residues. The germline V gene encodes CDR1 MNHNS and CDR2 SASEGT. DNA of the CDR3: TGTGCCAGCAGTGACAGGGGAGGGGTAAGGTACACTGAAGCTTTCTTT. It is translated as CASSDRGGVRYTEAFF.

This clonotype was detected a few times. The V and J genes are TRBV2 and TRBJ2-5; TRBD2 matches at 8 bases. Trimming took 1 base from V and 1 from J; bases not matched to a gene: 8. This CDR3 spans 17 amino acids. The germline gives CDR1 SNHLY, CDR2 FYNNEI. The CDR3 loop reads CASSEGESGGRQETQYF. The CDR3 nucleotides read TGTGCCAGCAGTGAAGGAGAGAGCGGGGGCCGCCAAGAGACCCAGTACTTC.

The CDR3 DNA follows: TGTGCCAGCAGGTCAGGGGGCGGCTATGGCTACACCTTC. It specifies CASRSGGGYGYTF. The chain links TRBV28 to TRBJ1-2, with 8 bases aligning to TRBD1. Germline CDR1 MDHEN, CDR2 SYDVKM. The CDR3 loop spans 13 amino acids. V dropped 6 bases and J dropped 4; count of bases not matched to a gene: 4.

This clonotype was seen a handful of times. A read error may account for a junction end that differs from germline. CDR3 nucleotides: TGTGCTAGCAGCTCCCTACAGGGTCGGGAGACCCAGTACTTC. It translates to CASSSLQGRETQYF. The V and J genes are TRBV7-7 and TRBJ2-5; possibly TRBD1 for D (6 bases). CDR1 and CDR2 (germline): SSHAT, FNYEAQ (reference sequence). The CDR3 extends over 14 amino acids.

This clonotype appeared a few times. The chain is built from TRBV4-2 and TRBJ2-3, with 15 nucleotides matching TRBD2. The junction had 17 bases not matched to a gene; V was cut back by 4 bases and J by 6 bases. The germline gives CDR1 LGHNA, CDR2 YNFKEQ. This CDR3 region has 20 residues. CDR3 loop: CASSRVAGTSGGKRKDTQYF. For the CDR3, the DNA is TGTGCCAGCAGCCGCGTCGCCGGGACTAGCGGGGGGAAACGAAAGGATACGCAGTATTTT.

This clonotype was found many times. V and J are TRBV12-3 or TRBV12-4 and TRBJ1-1, with no clear D. The CDR3 is 13 residues long. V was clipped by 6 bases and J by 2 bases, with 10 bases between them. CDR3 protein: CASSLRRNTEAFF. The CDR3 DNA follows: TGTGCCAGCAGCTTGAGGAGAAACACTGAAGCTTTCTTT.

This clonotype has a count of ten or more. This sequence joins TRBV4-3 and TRBJ2-2; D is ambiguous. There are 17 residues in the CDR3. V lost 0 bases and J 2 bases, leaving 13 bases between the germline ends. Germline CDR1 is LGHNA and CDR2 is YSLEER. The CDR3 DNA follows: TGCGCCAGCAGCCAAGAATCTAGGTGGAAAAACACCGGGGAGCTGTTTTTT. Its protein is CASSQESRWKNTGELFF.

The rearrangement joins TRBV10-3 to TRBJ1-5; D might be TRBD1 (5 bases). This CDR3 spans 17 amino acids. The V end lost 0 bases, the J end lost 7 bases, and 19 bases lay between the germline ends. Germline CDR1 reads ENHRY; CDR2 reads SYGVKD. The CDR3 protein is CAISESTGPEKGQPQHF. CDR3 DNA sequence: TGTGCCATCAGTGAGTCGACTGGACCCGAAAAGGGGCAGCCCCAGCATTTT.

The chain has TRBV9 and TRBJ1-6; D is unclear. CDR1 and CDR2 (germline): SGDLS, YYNGEE. CDR3 length equals 13 residues. Trimming cost V 0 bases and J 9 bases, with 7 bases left between them. For the CDR3, the DNA is TGTGCCAGCAGCGTAGGGTCTCGTTCACCCCTCCACTTT. It codes for CASSVGSRSPLHF.

The chain is built from TRBV20-1 and TRBJ2-3; 9 positions agree with TRBD2. CDR1 and CDR2 (germline): DFQATT, SNEGSKA (reference sequence). The CDR3 is 13 amino acids. With V trimmed by 1 base and J by 5 bases, 1 base remained unmatched. The CDR3 is CSARGLAEDTQYF. CDR3 DNA: TGCAGTGCTAGAGGACTAGCGGAAGATACGCAGTATTTT.

The rearrangement uses TRBV12-3 or TRBV12-4 and TRBJ2-1, with 9 nucleotides matching TRBD1. The J segment lost 3 bases and the V segment lost 7 bases, leaving 7 bases of the junction unmatched. The CDR3 sequence is 15 residues long. CDR3 nucleotide sequence: TGTGCCAGCATGGGCAGGGACAGGGTCTACAATGAGCAGTTCTTC. It translates to CASMGRDRVYNEQFF.

This clonotype has only a few counts. Here the CDR3 reads CASSPTSASEAFF. The CDR3 DNA reads TGCGCCAGCAGCCCCACCTCCGCTAGTGAAGCTTTCTTT. The V call is TRBV4-1, the J call TRBJ1-1; no definite D call. The CDR3 is 13 residues long. V was cut by 4 bases and J by 7 bases, with 13 bases left in between. Germline V gene lookup returns CDR1 MGHRA and CDR2 YSYEKL.

This clonotype appeared a few times. The chain uses TRBV6-6 and TRBJ2-7; 7 nucleotides agree with TRBD1. Looked up from germline, CDR1 is MNHNY and CDR2 is SVGAGI (reference sequence). CDR3 length: 13 residues. J gave up 7 bases and V 5 bases, and 8 bases lay outside the gene matches. This CDR3 is CASSHGTALEQYF. The CDR3 DNA reads TGTGCCAGCAGTCACGGGACAGCCTTGGAGCAGTACTTC.

The V call is TRBV12-3 or TRBV12-4, the J call TRBJ2-1; no clear D gene. The CDR3 loop spans 15 amino acids. V was pared by 7 bases and J by 1 base, with 14 bases between. The CDR3, as DNA: TGTGCCAGCAACCATAGGCGAGTATCCTACAATGAGCAGTTCTTC. This encodes CASNHRRVSYNEQFF.

CDR3 residues: CATSDPGDYKETQYF. CDR3 in DNA: TGTGCCACCAGTGATCCCGGGGACTATAAAGAGACCCAGTACTTC. The chain has TRBV24-1 and TRBJ2-5; 7 bases are a match to TRBD2. V lost 3 bases and J lost 3; bases outside the gene matches: 6. CDR3 size: 15 residues. Germline V CDR1 and CDR2: KGHDR, SFDVKD.

The V call is TRBV7-2, the J call TRBJ2-1; the match to TRBD2 covers 10 bases. V lost 3 bases and J lost 2; bases outside the gene matches: 7. CDR1 is SGHTA, CDR2 FQGNSA, per germline. The CDR3 has 17 amino acids. The DNA of the CDR3 is TGTGCCAGCAGCTTGTCTTTAGCGGGGGGCCCCTACAATGAGCAGTTCTTC. The encoded protein is CASSLSLAGGPYNEQFF.

This clonotype was counted only a few times. The rearrangement uses TRBV20-1 and TRBJ1-2; weak D call: TRBD1 (6 bases). CDR1 is DFQATT and CDR2 is SNEGSKA in the germline V gene (reference sequence). The CDR3 contains 14 residues. CDR3 coding DNA: TGCATACTCTTAGATCCCGAAGAAAGGGGGGGCTACACCTTC. It codes for CILLDPEERGGYTF.

V gene TRBV6-5 combines with J gene TRBJ1-2, with 7 bases lining up with TRBD1. The junction had 23 bases not matched to a gene; V was cut back by 7 bases and J by 6 bases. Germline V gene data show CDR1 as MNHEY and CDR2 as SVGAGI. The CDR3 runs to 18 residues. The CDR3 region is CASIYLVNRGRSQDGYTF. The DNA of the CDR3 is TGTGCCAGCATTTATCTCGTAAACAGGGGACGCTCCCAGGATGGCTACACCTTC.

V is TRBV14 and J is TRBJ2-7; tentative D call: TRBD2 (5 bases). The V gene lost 4 bases and the J gene lost 0 bases, with 16 bases spanning the gap. Germline V gene sequence: CDR1 SGHDN, CDR2 FVKESK. The CDR3 loop spans 16 amino acids. The CDR3 is CASSPHARAGSYEQYF. The CDR3 coding sequence is TGTGCCAGCAGCCCCCATGCACGGGCGGGCTCCTACGAGCAGTACTTC.

This clonotype was counted many times. The chain recombines TRBV6-2 or TRBV6-3 with TRBJ2-1, with D possibly TRBD2 on 6 matching bases. Per germline, CDR1 MNHEY and CDR2 SVGEGT. V lost 6 bases, J lost 0 bases, and 18 bases lay in between. The CDR3 totals 17 residues. The CDR3 sequence: CASRLSEGISSYNEQFF. Here the CDR3 DNA reads TGTGCCAGCAGATTATCGGAGGGAATCAGCTCCTACAATGAGCAGTTCTTC.